This T cell receptor (beta chain) was sequenced in a study of OX40 agonist ivuxolimab in advanced cancers. Background on the study: While on treatment, patients had intravenous ivuxolimab at 0.01 to 10 mg/kg every 2 weeks.

Clones were read by immunoSEQ multiplex PCR, and TCRdb kept only the in-frame ones, dropping some. Seen here are tens of thousands of clones, 89% observed once, and the top ten hold 0.85% to 1.2%. General study findings and limits: Also showing low normalized T-cell clonal expansion were some of the nonresponders. Researchers report that CD8+ T cells had, on average, more expanded clones than CD4+.

In the case of this clone: Its matching antigen is unknown.

The source was CD4+ or CD8+ T cells sorted from blood, collected in a trial of the OX40 agonist ivuxolimab. The source is an adult with an advanced solid tumor such as melanoma, head and neck, liver or kidney cancer.

DNA for the CDR3: TGTGCCAGCTCACCACTTGAATCCAGGTCCTACGAGCAGTACTTC. This codes for CASSPLESRSYEQYF. V usage is TRBV18 and J usage is TRBJ2-7, with unresolved D. The CDR3 totals 15 residues. V lost 1 base and J 1 base, leaving 11 bases between the germline ends. Per the germline V gene, CDR1 is KGHSH and CDR2 is LQKENI.